These T cell receptor beta chains were read from a single sample in a study of identical twins. TCRdb called the 5' RACE reads again in MiXCR, with one record for every CDR3 protein. The sample gives approximately 680,000 distinct CDR3 sequences, around 7.4% of which show up once; about 1.5% is in the top ten. The data also belong to a second study, concerning yellow fever vaccine responses in identical twins.

What was sequenced was PBMCs. Receptors originate from a woman aged 18-35 years in good health. Both conserved end residues are part of each CDR3. D genes are given only for firm matches. Clone size, where shown, is once, few, many, or a class for clones that have expanded.

15 TRBD2 TRBJ2-7 TRBV11-2 few CASSVGPGLGAEQYF TGTGCCAGCAGCGTAGGACCGGGACTAGGAGCCGAGCAGTACTTC
10 - TRBJ1-1 TRBV12-3/TRBV12-4 - CASSNSEAFF TGTGCCAGCAGTAATTCTGAAGCTTTCTTT
15 TRBD1 TRBJ2-1 TRBV25-1 many CASTKETGYYNEQFF TGTGCCAGCACCAAAGAGACAGGGTACTACAATGAGCAGTTCTTC
15 - TRBJ2-2 TRBV6-1 - CASSRARANTGELFF TGTGCCAGCAGTAGAGCGAGGGCGAACACCGGGGAGCTGTTTTTT
16 TRBD2 TRBJ2-1 TRBV24-1 - CATSDQAGGPYNEQFF TGTGCCACCAGTGATCAAGCGGGAGGGCCGTACAATGAGCAGTTCTTC
15 TRBD2 TRBJ2-5 TRBV3-1 few CASSDRLAGKETQYF TGTGCCAGCAGCGACCGACTAGCGGGGAAAGAGACCCAGTACTTC
19 TRBD1 TRBJ2-2 TRBV4-1 few CASSQDRTGGQANTGELFF TGCGCCAGCAGCCAAGATCGGACAGGGGGCCAAGCGAACACCGGGGAGCTGTTTTTT
14 - TRBJ2-5 TRBV18 few CASSPGKGRETQYF TGTGCCAGCTCACCGGGTAAGGGACGGGAGACCCAGTACTTC
16 - TRBJ2-1 TRBV7-6 - CASSLGTSSSTNEQFF TGTGCCAGCAGCTTAGGAACTAGCTCATCGACCAATGAGCAGTTCTTC
16 TRBD2 TRBJ2-3 TRBV5-1 - CASSMRLAERTDTQYF TGCGCCAGCAGCATGAGACTAGCGGAACGCACAGATACGCAGTATTTT
14 - TRBJ2-1 TRBV29-1 - CSVETGGPLIEQFF TGCAGCGTTGAAACGGGGGGCCCCTTGATAGAGCAGTTCTTC
16 - TRBJ2-2 TRBV11-2 - CASSPPGPANTGELFF TGTGCCAGCAGCCCTCCGGGACCAGCGAACACCGGGGAGCTGTTTTTT
14 - TRBJ2-7 TRBV18 - CASSTRDSFDEQYF TGTGCCAGCTCAACACGGGACTCATTCGACGAGCAGTACTTC